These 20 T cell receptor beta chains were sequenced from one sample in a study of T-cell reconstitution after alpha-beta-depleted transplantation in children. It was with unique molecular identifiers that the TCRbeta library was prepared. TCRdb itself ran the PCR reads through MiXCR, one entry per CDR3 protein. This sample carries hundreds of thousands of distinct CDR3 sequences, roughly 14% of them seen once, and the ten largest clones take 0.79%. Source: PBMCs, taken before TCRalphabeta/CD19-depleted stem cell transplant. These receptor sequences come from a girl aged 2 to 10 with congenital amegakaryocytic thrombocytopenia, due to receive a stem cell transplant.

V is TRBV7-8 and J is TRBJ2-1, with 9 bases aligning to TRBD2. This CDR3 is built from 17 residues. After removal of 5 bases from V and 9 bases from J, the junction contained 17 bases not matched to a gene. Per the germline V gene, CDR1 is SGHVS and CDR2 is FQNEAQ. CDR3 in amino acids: CASSRLIGTSPRGEQFF. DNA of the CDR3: TGTGCCAGCAGCCGACTGATCGGGACTAGCCCCAGGGGTGAGCAGTTCTTC.

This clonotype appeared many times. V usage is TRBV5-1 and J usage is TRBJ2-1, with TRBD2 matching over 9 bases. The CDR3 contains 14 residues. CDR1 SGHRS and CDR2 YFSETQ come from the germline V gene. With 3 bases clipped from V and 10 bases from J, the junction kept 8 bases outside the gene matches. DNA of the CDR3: TGCGCCAGCAGCTCAACCGGGACTAGCACCGAGCAGTTCTTC. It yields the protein CASSSTGTSTEQFF.

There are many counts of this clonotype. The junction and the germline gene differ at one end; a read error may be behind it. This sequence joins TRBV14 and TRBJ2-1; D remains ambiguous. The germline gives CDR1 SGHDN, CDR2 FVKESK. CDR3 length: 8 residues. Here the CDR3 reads CASSQTDF. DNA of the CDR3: TGTGCCAGCAGCCAGACTGACTTC.

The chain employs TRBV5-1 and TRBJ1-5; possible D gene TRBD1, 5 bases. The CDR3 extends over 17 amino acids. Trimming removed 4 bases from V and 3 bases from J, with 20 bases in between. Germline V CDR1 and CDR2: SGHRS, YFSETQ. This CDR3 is CASSLPGGGGYNQPQHF. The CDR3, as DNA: TGCGCCAGCAGCCTTCCCGGGGGTGGGGGGTACAATCAGCCCCAGCATTTT.

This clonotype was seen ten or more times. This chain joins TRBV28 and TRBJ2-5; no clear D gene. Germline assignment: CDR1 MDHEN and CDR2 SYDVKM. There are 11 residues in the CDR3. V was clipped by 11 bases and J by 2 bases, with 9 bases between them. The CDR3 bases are TGTGCCGCACGGGCACAAGAGACCCAGTACTTC. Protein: CAARAQETQYF.

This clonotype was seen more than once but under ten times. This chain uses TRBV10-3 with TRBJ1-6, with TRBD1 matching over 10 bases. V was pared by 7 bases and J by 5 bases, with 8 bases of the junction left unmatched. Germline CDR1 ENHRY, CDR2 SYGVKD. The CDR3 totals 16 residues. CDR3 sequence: CAIIPPDRGNNSPLHF. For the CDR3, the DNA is TGTGCCATCATACCGCCGGACAGGGGGAATAATTCACCCCTCCACTTT.

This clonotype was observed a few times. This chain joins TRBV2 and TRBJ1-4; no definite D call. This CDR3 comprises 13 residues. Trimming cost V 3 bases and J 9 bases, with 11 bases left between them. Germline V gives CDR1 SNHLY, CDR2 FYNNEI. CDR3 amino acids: CASSESVEKKLFF. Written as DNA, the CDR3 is TGTGCCAGCAGTGAGTCAGTGGAGAAAAAACTGTTTTTT. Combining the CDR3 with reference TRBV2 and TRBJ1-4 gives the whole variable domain EPEVTQTPSHQVTQMGQEVILRCVPISNHLYFYWYRQILGQKVEFLVSFYNNEISEKSEIFDDQFSVERPDGSNFTLKIRSTKLEDSAMYFCASSESVEKKLFFGSGTQLSVL.

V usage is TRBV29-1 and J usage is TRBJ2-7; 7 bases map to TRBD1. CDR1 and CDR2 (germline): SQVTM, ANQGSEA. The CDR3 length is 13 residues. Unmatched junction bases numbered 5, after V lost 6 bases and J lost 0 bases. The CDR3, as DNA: TGCAGCGTAAAGGGGGCTAGCTCCTACGAGCAGTACTTC. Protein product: CSVKGASSYEQYF.

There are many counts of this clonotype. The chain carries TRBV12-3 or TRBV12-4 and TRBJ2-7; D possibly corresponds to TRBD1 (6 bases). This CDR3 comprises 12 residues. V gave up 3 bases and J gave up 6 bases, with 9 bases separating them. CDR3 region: CASSFQGSEQYF. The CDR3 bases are TGTGCCAGCAGTTTTCAGGGGTCCGAGCAGTACTTC.

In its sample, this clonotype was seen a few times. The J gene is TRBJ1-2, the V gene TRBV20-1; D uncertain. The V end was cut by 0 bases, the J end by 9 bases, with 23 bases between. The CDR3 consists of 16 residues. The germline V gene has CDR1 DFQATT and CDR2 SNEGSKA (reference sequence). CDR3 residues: CSARDLGKTTPMRYTF. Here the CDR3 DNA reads TGCAGTGCTAGAGATCTAGGGAAGACAACCCCTATGCGCTACACCTTC.

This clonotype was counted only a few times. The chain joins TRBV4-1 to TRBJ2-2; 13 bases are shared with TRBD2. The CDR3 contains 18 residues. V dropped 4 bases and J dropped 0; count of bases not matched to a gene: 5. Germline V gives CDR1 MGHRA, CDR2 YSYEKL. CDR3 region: CASSPGLAGNANTGELFF. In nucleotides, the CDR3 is TGCGCCAGCAGCCCGGGACTAGCGGGGAACGCGAACACCGGGGAGCTGTTTTTT.

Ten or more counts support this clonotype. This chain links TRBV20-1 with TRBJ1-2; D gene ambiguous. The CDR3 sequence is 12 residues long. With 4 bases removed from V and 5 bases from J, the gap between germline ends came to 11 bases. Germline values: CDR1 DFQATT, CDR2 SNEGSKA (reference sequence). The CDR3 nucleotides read TGCAGTGCTACGGGCAACCGGTATGGCTACACCTTC. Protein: CSATGNRYGYTF.

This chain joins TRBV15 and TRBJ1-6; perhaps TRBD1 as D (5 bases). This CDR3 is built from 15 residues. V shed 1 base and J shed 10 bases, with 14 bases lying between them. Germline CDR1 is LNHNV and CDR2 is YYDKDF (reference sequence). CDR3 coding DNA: TGTGCCACCAGCAGAGTTGGTTTGGGGACGTCACCCCTCCACTTT. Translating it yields CATSRVGLGTSPLHF.

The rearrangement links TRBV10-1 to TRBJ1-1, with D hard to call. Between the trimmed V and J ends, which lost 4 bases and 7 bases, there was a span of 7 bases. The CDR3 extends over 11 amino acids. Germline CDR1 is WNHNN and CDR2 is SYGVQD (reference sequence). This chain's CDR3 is CASSAGFEAFF. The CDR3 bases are TGCGCCAGCAGTGCCGGGTTTGAAGCTTTCTTT.

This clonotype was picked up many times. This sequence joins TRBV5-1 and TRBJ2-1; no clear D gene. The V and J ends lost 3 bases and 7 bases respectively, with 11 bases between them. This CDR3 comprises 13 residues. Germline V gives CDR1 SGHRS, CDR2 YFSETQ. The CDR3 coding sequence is TGCGCCAGCAGCTGGACCCTTGGAAATGAGCAGTTCTTC. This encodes CASSWTLGNEQFF. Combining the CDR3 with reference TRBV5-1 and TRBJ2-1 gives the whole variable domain KAGVTQTPRYLIKTRGQQVTLSCSPISGHRSVSWYQQTPGQGLQFLFEYFSETQRNKGNFPGRFSGRQFSNSRSEMNVSTLELGDSALYLCASSWTLGNEQFFGPGTRLTVL.

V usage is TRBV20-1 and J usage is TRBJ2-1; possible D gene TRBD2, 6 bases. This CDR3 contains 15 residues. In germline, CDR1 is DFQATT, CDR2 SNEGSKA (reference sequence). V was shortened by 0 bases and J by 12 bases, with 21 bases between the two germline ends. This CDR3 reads CSARDPFGSKEGQFF. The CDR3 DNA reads TGCAGTGCTAGAGATCCTTTCGGTTCGAAGGAGGGGCAGTTCTTC.

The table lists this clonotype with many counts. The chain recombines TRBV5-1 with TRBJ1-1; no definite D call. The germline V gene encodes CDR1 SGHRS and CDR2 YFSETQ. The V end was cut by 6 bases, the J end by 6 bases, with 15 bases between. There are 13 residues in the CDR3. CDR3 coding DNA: TGCGCCAGCAATCGGCCCGGGGTTGCTGAAGCTTTCTTT. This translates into CASNRPGVAEAFF.

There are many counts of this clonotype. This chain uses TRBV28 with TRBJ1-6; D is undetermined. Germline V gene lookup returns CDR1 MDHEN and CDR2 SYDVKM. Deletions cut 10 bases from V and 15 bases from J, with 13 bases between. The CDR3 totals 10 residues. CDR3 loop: CATGSRDLHF. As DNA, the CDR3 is TGTGCCACCGGTAGCAGAGACCTCCACTTT. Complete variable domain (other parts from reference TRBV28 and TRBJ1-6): DVKVTQSSRYLVKRTGEKVFLECVQDMDHENMFWYRQDPGLGLRLIYFSYDVKMKEKGDIPEGYSVSREKKERFSLILESASTNQTSMYLCATGSRDLHFGNGTRLTVT.

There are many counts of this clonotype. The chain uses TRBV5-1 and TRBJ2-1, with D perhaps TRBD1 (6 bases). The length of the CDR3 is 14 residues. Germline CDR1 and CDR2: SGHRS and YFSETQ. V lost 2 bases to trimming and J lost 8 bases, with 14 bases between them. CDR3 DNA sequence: TGCGCCAGCAGCTTAATAAGGACAGATGATGAGCAGTTCTTC. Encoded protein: CASSLIRTDDEQFF.

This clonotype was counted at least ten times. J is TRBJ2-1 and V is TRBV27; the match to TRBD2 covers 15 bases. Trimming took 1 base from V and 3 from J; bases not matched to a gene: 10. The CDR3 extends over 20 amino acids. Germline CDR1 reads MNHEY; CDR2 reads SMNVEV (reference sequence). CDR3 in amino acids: CASSLFNPGLAGGNYNEQFF. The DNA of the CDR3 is TGTGCCAGCAGTTTATTCAATCCGGGACTAGCGGGAGGCAACTACAATGAGCAGTTCTTC.